A selection of T cell receptor beta chains follows, all from one sample in a study of blood T cell repertoires in COVID-19. TCRdb's copy holds only in-frame clones and misses some; the assay was immunoSEQ multiplex PCR. The data show around 470,000 clones, 89% seen once. Sequencing input: peripheral blood. These receptors all come from a man aged 18 to 30 with COVID-19, enrolled during active disease. The conserved cysteine and the conserved F or W are not part of the CDR3 here.

>TRBV5-1
ASSRQEGNTEAF
>TRBV1
TSSQAPGTDKYYEQY
>TRBV7-6
ASSPRTELNSPLH
>TRBV5-1
ASSLQGTKDTIY
>TRBV7-9
ASSLAGGPGNEQF
>TRBV6-2/TRBV6-3
ASSDRGGKGPQH
>TRBV6-1
ASSGGTSGGVRNEQF
>TRBV11-2
ASSLVAGAIETQY
>TRBV27
ASSLFSGRDNEQY
>TRBV5-1
ASSFTGNTEAF
>TRBV7-9
ASSRTSGDNEQF
>TRBV5-4
ASSQLKGSLSYEQY
>TRBV27
ASRRGGGFYEQY
>TRBV11-2
ASSLAGGGQETQY
>TRBV19
ATSAGTAYGYT
>TRBV5-4
ASSLEWSTPNEQF
>TRBV9
ASSASTGSLGYT
>TRBV5-5
ASSLRQGGFSEQF
>TRBV5-1
ASSLVTDRDTQY
>TRBV28
ASSHRGSTDTQY
>TRBV27
ASTVSGSKNEQF
>TRBV6-1
ASSEDGTRGYT
>TRBV3-1/TRBV3-2
ASSRRGISYNEQF
>TRBV7-2
ASSQEGTSGSREQY
>TRBV5-4
ASSLASGRSTDTQY
>TRBV12-3/TRBV12-4
ASALQGGQF
>TRBV5-1
ASSAGGPYEQY
>TRBV27
ASSLGGPPYEQY
>TRBV14
ASSRDRGPWGGYT
>TRBV20-1
SAPNGTSKY
>TRBV6-6
ATQSKGQFYGYT
>TRBV7-2
ASSLGGGGSYNEQF
>TRBV27
ASSHRTGTGAGEQY
>TRBV10-3
AISEGPARNIQY
>TRBV9
ASSVTGRNTEAF
>TRBV7-8
ASTTAMSDEQF